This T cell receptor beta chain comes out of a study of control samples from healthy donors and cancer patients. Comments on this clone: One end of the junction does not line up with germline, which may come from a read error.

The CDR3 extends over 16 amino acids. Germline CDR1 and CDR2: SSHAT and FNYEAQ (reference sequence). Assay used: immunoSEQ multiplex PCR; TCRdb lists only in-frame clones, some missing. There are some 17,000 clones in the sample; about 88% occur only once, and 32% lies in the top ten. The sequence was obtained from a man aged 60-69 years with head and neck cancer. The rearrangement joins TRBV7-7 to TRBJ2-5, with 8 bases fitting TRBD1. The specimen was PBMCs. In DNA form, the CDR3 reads TGTGCTAGCAGCCAGGGGGGAGGACAGGGAGGAGAGACCCAGTACTTC. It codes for CASSQGGGQGGETQYF.